This T cell receptor (beta chain) was observed in a study of cytomegalovirus exposure and HLA in healthy donors. CDR1 is MDHEN and CDR2 is SYDVKM in the germline V gene. The CDR3 totals 16 residues. V was cut by 0 bases and J by 0 bases, with 12 bases left in between. The study ran its PCR with 60 Vbeta and 13 Jbeta primers. Method: immunoSEQ multiplex PCR; TCRdb's copy keeps in-frame clones and lacks some. The sample has more than 150,000 clones, under 80% seen once; the top ten hold 2.5%. The source material was PBMCs. The chain is built from TRBV28 and TRBJ2-7, with D possibly TRBD1 on 5 matching bases. This sequence was found in a woman aged 25 to 39 in good health and CMV-seropositive. In nucleotides, the CDR3 is TGTGCCAGCAGTTTATGGGGGCCGTCTAGCTCCTACGAGCAGTACTTC. This gives the protein CASSLWGPSSSYEQYF.